The 28 T cell receptor beta chains presented below share a single source sample, sequenced in a study of blood T cell repertoires in COVID-19. Here immunoSEQ multiplex PCR was the method, and the copy in TCRdb shows in-frame clones only, minus some. The sample holds approximately 160,000 clones; about 86% are singletons and the top ten take approximately 7.3%. Sequenced: PBMCs or T cells enriched from blood (not recorded which). These receptor sequences come from a man aged 50 to 59 who had recovered from COVID-19.

The chain carries TRBV11-3 and TRBJ2-7, with 7 bases matching TRBD1. J gave up 5 bases and V 5 bases, and 6 bases lay outside the gene matches. This CDR3 has 13 amino acids. From germline, CDR1 is SGHNT and CDR2 YENEEA. The CDR3 bases are TGTGCCAGCAGCCCAAAGACAGGGAACGAGCAGTACTTC. This codes for CASSPKTGNEQYF.

J is TRBJ1-3 and V is TRBV2; D unresolved. V was trimmed by 8 bases and J by 1 base, leaving 18 bases between them. The CDR3 spans 16 residues. CDR1 and CDR2 from the germline V gene are SNHLY and FYNNEI. The CDR3 spells CASRRGLERSGNTIYF. CDR3 nucleotide sequence: TGTGCCAGCCGGCGCGGATTGGAAAGGTCTGGAAACACCATATATTTT.

The rearrangement links TRBV7-2 to TRBJ1-2; D is possibly TRBD1 (6 bases). Germline CDR1 is SGHTA and CDR2 is FQGNSA. There are 15 residues in the CDR3. V was clipped by 1 base and J by 8 bases, with 17 bases between them. The CDR3 reads CASSLETGRRGGYTF. The CDR3 DNA reads TGTGCCAGCAGCTTAGAGACGGGCAGAAGGGGGGGCTACACCTTC. The whole variable domain, remainder taken from reference TRBV7-2 and TRBJ1-2, is GAGVSQSPSNKVTEKGKDVELRCDPISGHTALYWYRQSLGQGLEFLIYFQGNSAPDKSGLPSDRFSAERTGGSVSTLTIQRTQQEDSAVYLCASSLETGRRGGYTFGSGTRLTVV.

This chain joins TRBV7-9 and TRBJ2-5; 7 bases line up with TRBD2. Germline trimming cut 4 bases from V and 1 base from J; bases unmatched to any gene: 15. CDR3 length: 18 residues. Looked up from germline, CDR1 is SEHNR and CDR2 is FQNEAQ (reference sequence). The CDR3 is CASSSLIPSGGTQETQYF. The CDR3 DNA sequence: TGTGCCAGCAGCTCCCTTATCCCTTCCGGGGGGACCCAAGAGACCCAGTACTTC.

The V call is TRBV27, the J call TRBJ1-1; a possible D gene is TRBD1 (6 bases). The CDR3 runs to 18 residues. Germline V gene data show CDR1 as MNHEY and CDR2 as SMNVEV (reference sequence). Trimming cost V 0 bases and J 0 bases, with 17 bases left between them. The CDR3 sequence: CASSLSPPPPGVNTEAFF. Here the CDR3 DNA reads TGTGCCAGCAGTTTATCCCCGCCCCCGCCAGGGGTGAACACTGAAGCTTTCTTT.

The chain's CDR3 is CASSPDRYTDTQYF. The CDR3 DNA reads TGTGCCAGCAGCCCCGACAGATACACAGATACGCAGTATTTT. J is TRBJ2-3 and V is TRBV7-9, with D tentatively TRBD1 (5 bases). The CDR3 loop spans 14 amino acids. The V gene's germline CDR1 is SEHNR and CDR2 FQNEAQ (reference sequence). V gave up 5 bases and J gave up 2 bases, with 11 bases separating them. Using reference TRBV7-9 and TRBJ2-3 for the parts outside the CDR3, the full variable domain is DTGVSQNPRHKITKRGQNVTFRCDPISEHNRLYWYRQTLGQGPEFLTYFQNEAQLEKSRLLSDRFSAERPKGSFSTLEIQRTEQGDSAMYLCASSPDRYTDTQYFGPGTRLTVL.

This clone has just one count. This sequence joins TRBV30 and TRBJ1-1; maybe TRBD1 (5 bases). The CDR3 loop spans 13 amino acids. Germline lookup yields CDR1 GTSNPN and CDR2 SVGIG (reference sequence). This chain's CDR3 is CSAQGEMNTEAFF. In DNA form, the CDR3 reads TGTTCCGCTCAGGGTGAAATGAACACTGAAGCTTTCTTT.

The rearrangement links TRBV7-9 to TRBJ2-3; 8 bases are shared with TRBD1. In germline, CDR1 is SEHNR, CDR2 FQNEAQ (reference sequence). Unmatched junction bases numbered 8, after V lost 4 bases and J lost 2 bases. The CDR3 spans 16 residues. CDR3 region: CASSWQGARITDTQYF. The CDR3 DNA sequence: TGTGCCAGCAGCTGGCAGGGGGCGCGGATCACAGATACGCAGTATTTT. Combining the CDR3 with reference TRBV7-9 and TRBJ2-3 gives the whole variable domain DTGVSQNPRHKITKRGQNVTFRCDPISEHNRLYWYRQTLGQGPEFLTYFQNEAQLEKSRLLSDRFSAERPKGSFSTLEIQRTEQGDSAMYLCASSWQGARITDTQYFGPGTRLTVL.

J is TRBJ1-4 and V is TRBV5-6; 7 bases fit TRBD1. Per germline, CDR1 SGHDT and CDR2 YYEEEE. V shed 5 bases and J 5 bases; nucleotides not matched to a gene: 12. This CDR3 spans 16 amino acids. The CDR3 region is CASRSTRDSPNEKLFF. CDR3 coding DNA: TGTGCCAGCAGGTCAACCCGGGACAGCCCAAATGAAAAACTGTTTTTT.

The genes are TRBV4-3 and TRBJ2-7; TRBD2 might be the D (6 bases). Trimming removed 1 base at V and 7 bases at J, with 14 bases between. This CDR3 has 14 amino acids. Germline V gene data show CDR1 as LGHNA and CDR2 as YSLEER. Here the CDR3 reads CASSQVKHGGEQYF. CDR3 in DNA: TGCGCCAGCAGCCAAGTAAAGCACGGAGGGGAGCAGTACTTC.

V usage is TRBV2 and J usage is TRBJ2-5; TRBD2 agrees at 11 bases. CDR3 length: 16 amino acids. J lost 4 bases, V lost 6 bases, and 10 bases had no gene match. Germline V CDR1 and CDR2: SNHLY, FYNNEI. The CDR3 loop reads CASRKGLAGWGETQYF. As DNA, the CDR3 is TGTGCCAGCAGGAAAGGACTAGCGGGTTGGGGAGAGACCCAGTACTTC.

This clone qualifies as medium-sized (0.01 to 0.1%). The chain carries TRBV19 and TRBJ2-1; TRBD1 aligns across 7 bases. The V gene's germline CDR1 is LNHDA and CDR2 SQIVND (reference sequence). Losses at the gene ends were 5 bases for V and 3 bases for J; bases not matched to a gene: 4. This CDR3 has 14 amino acids. The CDR3 nucleotides read TGTGCCAGTAGTCTAGGGACAGACTACAATGAGCAGTTCTTC. It codes for CASSLGTDYNEQFF.

The chain joins TRBV16 to TRBJ2-3; no clear D. Trimming stripped 0 bases from V and 5 bases from J, with 6 bases between. The CDR3 runs to 13 residues. The V gene's germline CDR1 is KGHSY and CDR2 FQNENV. The CDR3 region is CASSQSQRDTQYF. CDR3 nucleotides: TGTGCCAGCAGCCAATCGCAGCGAGATACGCAGTATTTT.

The V and J genes are TRBV3-1 (or the pseudogene TRBV3-2) and TRBJ1-5; TRBD1 matches 11 bases. This CDR3 is 17 amino acids long. The V and J ends lost 4 bases and 1 base, in that order; junction bases with no gene match: 6. The germline CDR1 and CDR2 sequences are LGHDT and YNNKEL (reference sequence). The CDR3 bases are TGTGCCAGCAGCCCAGGGACAGGGGGAGTCAGCAATCAGCCCCAGCATTTT. The encoded protein is CASSPGTGGVSNQPQHF.

CDR3 coding DNA: TGTGCCAGCTCAACGACTAGCAGGTTCACAGATACGCAGTATTTT. Translating gives CASSTTSRFTDTQYF. This chain connects TRBV18 to TRBJ2-3; 7 bases fit TRBD2. V lost 5 bases to trimming and J lost 2 bases; unmatched junction nucleotides: 7. Germline values: CDR1 KGHSH, CDR2 LQKENI. CDR3 length: 15 residues.

CDR3 DNA: TGTGCCAGCAGTTTATCGGCGGGACCGAACACCGGGGAGCTGTTTTTT. This encodes CASSLSAGPNTGELFF. The chain recombines TRBV6-6 with TRBJ2-2; tentatively, D is TRBD2 (6 bases). In germline, CDR1 is MNHNY, CDR2 SVGAGI (reference sequence). This CDR3 has 16 amino acids. V lost 4 bases and J 0 bases, leaving 12 bases between the germline ends.

Regarding this clone: This sample also contains other DNA sequences that code for the same CDR3. V gene TRBV7-2 combines with J gene TRBJ2-1; 9 positions agree with TRBD2. Germline assignment: CDR1 SGHTA and CDR2 FQGNSA. J lost 0 bases, V lost 5 bases, and 8 bases had no gene match. The CDR3 is 17 amino acids. Written as DNA, the CDR3 is TGTGCCAGCAGCCCCCGACTAGCGGTGAGCTCCTACAATGAGCAGTTCTTC. Its protein product is CASSPRLAVSSYNEQFF.

This rearrangement joins TRBV19 to TRBJ2-5; 12 positions agree with TRBD1. V shed 7 bases and J 5 bases; nucleotides not matched to a gene: 5. This CDR3 is 14 amino acids long. The V gene's germline CDR1 is LNHDA and CDR2 SQIVND (reference sequence). This CDR3 reads CASNRDRGQETQYF. CDR3 sequence (DNA): TGTGCCAGTAACCGGGACAGGGGGCAGGAGACCCAGTACTTC.

Concerning this clone itself: Additional DNA sequences in this sample encode the identical CDR3. The chain joins TRBV7-2 to TRBJ2-5; 9 bases fit TRBD1. Germline V lookup: CDR1 SGHTA, CDR2 FQGNSA. This CDR3 is 14 amino acids long. J lost 4 bases, V lost 1 base, and 1 base had no gene match. The CDR3 is CASSLGGQGETQYF. Written as DNA, the CDR3 is TGTGCCAGCAGCTTAGGGGGACAGGGAGAGACCCAGTACTTC.

The chain is built from TRBV2 and TRBJ1-5; 8 nucleotides align to TRBD1. The CDR3 is 15 amino acids. Germline V lookup: CDR1 SNHLY, CDR2 FYNNEI. The junction had 7 bases not matched to a gene; V was cut back by 6 bases and J by 3 bases. The CDR3 DNA is TGTGCCAGCAGCGCCCAGGGGGCGTACAATCAGCCCCAGCATTTT. Its translation: CASSAQGAYNQPQHF.

This chain connects TRBV4-2 to TRBJ1-4, with 9 bases matching TRBD1. Germline V CDR1 and CDR2: LGHNA, YNFKEQ. V dropped 0 bases and J dropped 8; count of bases not matched to a gene: 4. This CDR3 has 15 amino acids. CDR3 sequence reads: CASSQDGTGIEKLFF. The CDR3 DNA reads as TGTGCCAGCAGCCAAGACGGGACAGGGATCGAAAAACTGTTTTTT.

The rearrangement uses TRBV3-1 (or the pseudogene TRBV3-2) and TRBJ1-6; D unclear. The CDR3 covers 14 residues. The V gene lost 0 bases and the J gene lost 10 bases, with 10 bases spanning the gap. Looked up from germline, CDR1 is LGHDT and CDR2 is YNNKEL (reference sequence). In DNA, the CDR3 is TGTGCCAGCAGCCAAGAAAGCCGGAGCTCACCCCTCCACTTT. As protein: CASSQESRSSPLHF.

The V gene is TRBV27, the J gene TRBJ2-2; D is perhaps TRBD1 (6 bases). The CDR3 has 14 amino acids. The ends were cut back, 6 bases at V and 0 bases at J, with 8 bases in the middle. CDR1 MNHEY and CDR2 SMNVEV come from the germline V gene (reference sequence). The CDR3 is CASRGQSNTGELFF. In DNA form, the CDR3 reads TGTGCCAGCAGAGGACAGTCGAACACCGGGGAGCTGTTTTTT.

The gene calls are TRBV5-5 and TRBJ1-1; D is unresolved. The V and J ends lost 0 bases and 2 bases respectively, with 5 bases between them. The CDR3 contains 13 residues. Germline CDR1 SGHKS, CDR2 YYEKEE (reference sequence). This CDR3 reads CASSLGLNTEAFF. Written as DNA, the CDR3 is TGTGCCAGCAGCTTGGGACTTAACACTGAAGCTTTCTTT.

V usage is TRBV5-6 and J usage is TRBJ2-5, with D maybe TRBD1 (5 bases). The ends were cut back, 2 bases at V and 10 bases at J, with 9 bases in the middle. The germline V gene has CDR1 SGHDT and CDR2 YYEEEE. The CDR3 is 11 residues long. As DNA, the CDR3 is TGTGCCAGCAGCTTTGGGGCAGGCCAGTACTTC. Translated, it gives CASSFGAGQYF.

The chain has TRBV21-1 and TRBJ1-2; the table's D call of TRBD1 was not tested on the DNA. TRBV21-1 is given as a pseudogene. The CDR3 extends over 16 amino acids. CDR3 residues: CASSSRPEGANYGYTF. As DNA, the CDR3 is TGTGCCAGCAGCTCCCGGCCCGAGGGGGCTAACTATGGCTACACCTTC.

Notes on this clone: At one boundary the junction diverges from the germline segment, which might be a read error. V and J are TRBV5-1 and TRBJ2-1, with D perhaps matching TRBD1 (6 bases). This CDR3 region has 11 residues. Germline loops: CDR1 SGHRS, CDR2 YFSETQ. The CDR3 DNA is TGCGCCAGCAGCGCCGGGACATTGGCGGTCTTC. This encodes CASSAGTLAVF.

The chain employs TRBV5-8 and TRBJ2-7, with no clear D. Germline V lookup: CDR1 SGHTS, CDR2 YDEGEE. Trimming removed 0 bases from V and 3 bases from J, with 7 bases in between. The CDR3 has 13 amino acids. The CDR3 here is CASSLVVVYEQYF. The CDR3 region has the DNA TGTGCCAGCAGCTTGGTAGTGGTCTACGAGCAGTACTTC.